The rows below give T cell receptor beta chains drawn from one sample of a study of shared T cell receptors in the human thymus. TCRdb's table, derived via immunoSEQ multiplex PCR, lists solely in-frame clones and lacks some. This sample has 630,000 or so clones, with about 87% found just once. This same sample was also taken into another study, of human thymus T cells.

Sequencing was carried out using thymocytes. The receptors were gathered from a boy less than two years old with a congenital heart defect. Both conserved end residues are trimmed from each CDR3. D genes are given only for firm matches.

D gene,V gene,J gene,CDR3 protein
TRBD1,TRBV6-1,TRBJ2-6,ASSEVGIRDRVSGANVLT
NA,TRBV27,TRBJ2-7,ASSSRSSYEQY
TRBD2,TRBV19,TRBJ2-4,ASSTGTSGGAWNIQY
NA,TRBV9,TRBJ2-7,ASSVGHEQY
NA,TRBV5-1,TRBJ1-1,ASSLNPGQNTEAF
TRBD1,TRBV14,TRBJ1-2,ASSQGSPTGANYGYT
NA,TRBV4-3,TRBJ2-2,ASSAQGDASTGELF
NA,TRBV9,TRBJ2-7,ASSATGTPTYEQY
NA,TRBV4-1,TRBJ1-5,ASSQERERGNQPQH
NA,TRBV7-2,TRBJ2-1,ASSFLSYEQF
TRBD1,TRBV12-5,TRBJ2-3,ASGSDGQGRTDTQY
TRBD1,TRBV30,TRBJ1-2,AWSVQGARQPETNYGYT
NA,TRBV18,TRBJ1-2,ASSPSTPGVYGYT
NA,TRBV5-5,TRBJ2-7,ASSPRISTAAEFSYEQY
TRBD2,TRBV4-3,TRBJ2-2,ASSQVSGGLAGITGELF
TRBD1,TRBV6-6,TRBJ1-1,ASSYRGTVNTEAF
NA,TRBV6-5,TRBJ1-1,ASSYSGREDTEAF
TRBD1,TRBV5-1,TRBJ1-4,ASSFLTGLATGQGNTANEKLF
TRBD2,TRBV4-3,TRBJ2-1,ASRRLAGGHEAYNEQF
TRBD1,TRBV29-1,TRBJ2-6,SVLTGVDSGANVLT
NA,TRBV6-4,TRBJ1-1,ASSDGRGAEAF
NA,TRBV9,TRBJ1-1,ASSVFTQGTEAF
NA,TRBV5-6,TRBJ2-5,ASSPTRVLQETQY
TRBD2,TRBV4-3,TRBJ2-7,ASSQGRLAGPYEQY
NA,TRBV4-2,TRBJ1-2,ASSQDKGDNYGYT
NA,TRBV30,TRBJ1-4,AWIGDFGEKLF
TRBD1,TRBV28,TRBJ1-2,ASNYDRACRNYGYT
TRBD2,TRBV9,TRBJ2-1,ASSGRVSGLVYNEQF
TRBD2,TRBV5-1,TRBJ2-3,ASSLGAAGGDPDTQY
TRBD2,TRBV10-3,TRBJ2-3,AISEGLAGVADTQY
NA,TRBV18,TRBJ2-4,ASSPPTGVLAKNIQY
NA,TRBV30,TRBJ2-7,AWSVKFWATYEQH
NA,TRBV20-1,TRBJ2-7,SARGPGEQY
NA,TRBV5-1,TRBJ1-1,ASSYFGRGNTEAF
TRBD1,TRBV19,TRBJ1-5,ASSTRDSPYSNQPQH
TRBD2,TRBV4-3,TRBJ2-1,ASSQEEREAGNEQF
TRBD1,TRBV5-4,TRBJ2-7,ASSFTDRDLYEQY
NA,TRBV19,TRBJ1-1,ASNFGGAAGLNTEAF
TRBD1,TRBV12-5,TRBJ2-7,ASGWDRDSEQY
TRBD1,TRBV4-3,TRBJ1-3,ASSQDPHGTGEGKSGNTIY
NA,TRBV14,TRBJ2-7,ASSQSGGPGEQY
NA,TRBV5-1,TRBJ2-7,ASSLADSRRDEQY
NA,TRBV5-5,TRBJ2-3,ASSLGPLQGDTQY
NA,TRBV4-3,TRBJ2-7,ASSQDGGKNYEQY
NA,TRBV18,TRBJ2-7,ASSPDRYTYEQY
TRBD2,TRBV4-3,TRBJ2-7,ASSHRLAGYEQY
TRBD1,TRBV5-1,TRBJ1-1,ASGQGISTEAF
NA,TRBV7-9,TRBJ2-4,ASSPEGRGSGNIQY
NA,TRBV2,TRBJ1-6,ASSEPGTSSLPSPLHLHH
NA,TRBV9,TRBJ2-2,ASSVASHRWPSFYSWTGELF
TRBD1,TRBV12-5,TRBJ1-1,ASGLRGQGSF
NA,TRBV10-3,TRBJ1-4,AISDKEVATNEKLF
NA,TRBV7-2,TRBJ1-5,ASNPRGGSNQPQH
TRBD1,TRBV7-2,TRBJ2-7,ASSFGQAPYEQY